This T cell receptor (beta chain) is from a study of cytomegalovirus exposure and HLA in healthy donors. Study-wide context: An earlier analysis found 100 million or so unique TCR beta sequences from approximately 190 million T cells. General study points: Other equally common chains were less clonally expanded than HLA-associated TCR beta chains, a later analysis showed.

The PCR ran on 60 Vbeta and 13 Jbeta primers. Sequenced by immunoSEQ multiplex PCR; TCRdb stores in-frame clones only, minus some. The sample shows 130,000 to 150,000 clones, approximately 70% of them seen only once. Points on this clone: What it binds is unknown.

No CMV serostatus was recorded for this donor. Germline lookup yields CDR1 MNHEY and CDR2 SMNVEV (reference sequence). The V and J ends lost 4 bases and 2 bases respectively, with 8 bases between them. This CDR3 comprises 13 residues. The sequencing input was PBMCs. This TCR was recovered from a human donor in good health. The V call is TRBV27, the J call TRBJ1-2; D is undetermined. The CDR3 nucleotides are TGTGCCAGCAGTTCCCGGGAAAACTATGGCTACACCTTC. It is translated as CASSSRENYGYTF.